This T cell receptor beta chain originates from a study of shared clonotypes between healthy human individuals. The germline V gene encodes CDR1 SGHTA and CDR2 FQGNSA. The CDR3 is made up of 12 amino acids. V lost 1 base, J lost 6 bases, and 4 bases lay in between. The table came from immunoSEQ multiplex PCR; TCRdb's copy has only in-frame clones and leaves some out. The sample contains under 1,100,000 clones, about 70% of which appear only once. The chain links TRBV7-2 to TRBJ2-1; D unclear. The sequencing sample was made of memory CD4+ T cells sorted from blood. As to subset: CD45RA-negative fraction. The sequence came from a man aged 18-30 years in good health. The DNA for the CDR3 is TGTGCCAGCAGCTTAGTCACCAATGAGCAGTTCTTC. It is translated as CASSLVTNEQFF.